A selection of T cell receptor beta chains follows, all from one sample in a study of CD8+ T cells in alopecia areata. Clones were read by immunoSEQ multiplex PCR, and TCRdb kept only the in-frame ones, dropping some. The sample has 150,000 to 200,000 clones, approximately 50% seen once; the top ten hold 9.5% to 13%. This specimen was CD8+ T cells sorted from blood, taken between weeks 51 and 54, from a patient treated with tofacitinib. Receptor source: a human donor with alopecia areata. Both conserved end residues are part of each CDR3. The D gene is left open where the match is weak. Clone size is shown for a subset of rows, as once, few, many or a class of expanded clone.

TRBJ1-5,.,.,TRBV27,CASRDRGPNSNQPQHF,TGTGCCAGCAGGGATCGGGGCCCCAATAGCAATCAGCCCCAGCATTTT
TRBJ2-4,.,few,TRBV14,CASSQGTGYIQYF,TGTGCCAGCAGCCAAGGAACAGGGTACATTCAGTACTTC
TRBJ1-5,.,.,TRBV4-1,CASSQEPGLVDQPQHF,TGCGCCAGCAGTCAAGAGCCAGGTTTGGTCGATCAGCCCCAGCATTTT
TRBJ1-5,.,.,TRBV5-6,CASSLGEANQPQHF,TGTGCCAGCAGCTTGGGGGAGGCAAATCAGCCCCAGCATTTT
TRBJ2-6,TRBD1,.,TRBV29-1,CSVLGTGDLSGANVLTF,TGCAGCGTCCTTGGGACAGGCGATCTCTCTGGGGCCAACGTCCTGACTTTC
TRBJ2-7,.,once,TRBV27,CASSQTGDDEQYF,TGTGCCAGCAGCCAAACCGGGGACGACGAGCAGTACTTC
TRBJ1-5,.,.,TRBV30,CAWSVYGDSNQPQHF,TGTGCCTGGAGTGTCTATGGGGATAGCAATCAGCCCCAGCATTTT
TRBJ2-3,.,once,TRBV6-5,CASIGAKSPDTQYF,TGTGCCAGCATTGGAGCCAAAAGCCCAGATACGCAGTATTTT
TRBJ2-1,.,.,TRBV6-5,CASSPRTGGEEQFF,TGTGCCAGCAGTCCACGGACTGGCGGGGAAGAGCAGTTCTTC
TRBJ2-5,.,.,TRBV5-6,CASSLRGSLQETQYF,TGTGCCAGCAGCTTGAGGGGGAGCCTCCAAGAGACCCAGTACTTC
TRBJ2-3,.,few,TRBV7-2,CASGLGQHSTDTQYF,TGTGCCAGCGGGCTTGGACAGCACAGCACAGATACGCAGTATTTT
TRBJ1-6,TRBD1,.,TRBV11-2,CASRVGTGYNSPLHF,TGTGCCAGCAGAGTTGGGACAGGGTATAATTCACCCCTCCACTTT
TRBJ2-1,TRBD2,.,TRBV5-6,CASSYQLAGGNEQFF,TGTGCCAGCAGCTACCAACTAGCGGGGGGGAATGAGCAGTTCTTC
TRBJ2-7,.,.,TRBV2,CASSGDTPEQYF,TGTGCCAGCAGTGGGGACACCCCAGAGCAGTACTTC
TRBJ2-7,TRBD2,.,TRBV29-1,CSVAGGASYEQYF,TGCAGCGTTGCGGGGGGGGCCTCCTACGAGCAGTACTTC
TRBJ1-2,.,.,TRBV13,CASSFGGAKGGYTF,TGTGCCAGCAGCTTTGGTGGGGCCAAGGGTGGCTACACCTTC
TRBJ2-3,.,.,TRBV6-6,CASSYVASTDTQYF,TGTGCCAGCAGTTACGTGGCTAGCACAGATACGCAGTATTTT
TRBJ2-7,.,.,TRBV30,CAWSVGAYEQYF,TGTGCCTGGAGCGTTGGAGCCTACGAGCAGTACTTC
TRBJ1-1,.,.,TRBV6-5,CASSYLEGDTEAFF,TGTGCCAGCAGTTACCTCGAGGGGGACACTGAAGCTTTCTTT
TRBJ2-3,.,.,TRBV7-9,CASSFEGDTQYF,TGTGCCAGCAGCTTTGAAGGAGATACGCAGTATTTT
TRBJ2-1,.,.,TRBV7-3,CASSPTGPLTNEQFF,TGTGCCAGCAGCCCAACAGGGCCCCTTACCAATGAGCAGTTCTTC
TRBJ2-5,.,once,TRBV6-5,CASSSTGGSAGTQYF,TGTGCCAGCAGTTCCACGGGTGGTTCAGCGGGGACCCAGTACTTC
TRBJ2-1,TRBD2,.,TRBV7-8,CASSPNSGGANEQFF,TGTGCCAGCAGCCCAAATAGCGGGGGGGCTAATGAGCAGTTCTTC
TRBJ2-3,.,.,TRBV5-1,CASSWRRSSTDTQYF,TGCGCCAGCAGCTGGAGAAGGAGTAGCACAGATACGCAGTATTTT
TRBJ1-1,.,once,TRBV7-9,CASSSEGVEAFF,TGTGCCAGCAGCTCCGAGGGGGTTGAAGCTTTCTTT
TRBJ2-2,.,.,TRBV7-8,CASSPRLTPAGELFF,TGTGCCAGCAGCCCCCGACTAACTCCGGCCGGGGAGCTGTTTTTT
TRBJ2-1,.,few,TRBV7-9,CASSLGYNEQFF,TGTGCCAGCAGCTTGGGGTACAATGAGCAGTTCTTC
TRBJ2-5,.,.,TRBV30,CAWDWGGETQYF,TGTGCCTGGGACTGGGGAGGAGAGACCCAGTACTTC
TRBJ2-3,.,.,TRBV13,CASRGSRTDTQYF,TGTGCCAGCAGGGGATCTCGCACAGATACGCAGTATTTT
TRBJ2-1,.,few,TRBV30,CAWSVRAQGRNEQFF,TGTGCCTGGAGTGTACGCGCACAGGGTAGGAATGAGCAGTTCTTC
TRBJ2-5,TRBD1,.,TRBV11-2,CASSLSPRDRQETQYF,TGTGCCAGCAGCTTATCACCCCGGGACAGGCAAGAGACCCAGTACTTC
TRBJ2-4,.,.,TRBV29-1,CSAAGTPAKNIQYF,TGCAGCGCGGCGGGGACCCCAGCCAAAAACATTCAGTACTTC
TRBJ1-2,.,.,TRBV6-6,CASTHGGYGYTF,TGTGCCAGCACCCACGGTGGCTATGGCTACACCTTC
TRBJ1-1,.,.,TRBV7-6,CASSPSGGPEAFF,TGTGCCAGCAGCCCTAGTGGGGGGCCTGAAGCTTTCTTT
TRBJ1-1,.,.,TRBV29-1,CSVVALWTEAFF,TGCAGCGTTGTTGCATTGTGGACTGAAGCTTTCTTT
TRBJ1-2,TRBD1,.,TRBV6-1,CASSRTGRDNGYTF,TGTGCCAGCAGTCGGACAGGGAGGGATAACGGCTACACCTTC
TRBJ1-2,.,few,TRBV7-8,CASSFYGYTF,TGTGCCAGCAGCTTCTATGGCTACACCTTC
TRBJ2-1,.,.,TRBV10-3,CAISDGVGSSYNEQFF,TGTGCCATCAGTGATGGAGTCGGGTCCTCCTACAATGAGCAGTTCTTC
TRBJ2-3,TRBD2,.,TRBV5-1,CASSPGRAGGPDTQYF,TGCGCCAGCAGCCCCGGTCGGGCGGGGGGGCCGGATACGCAGTATTTT
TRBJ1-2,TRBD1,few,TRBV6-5,CASSYSTGEANYGYTF,TGTGCCAGCAGTTACTCGACAGGGGAAGCTAACTATGGCTACACCTTC
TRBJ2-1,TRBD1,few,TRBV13,CASSTDRVNEQFF,TGTGCCAGCAGCACGGACAGGGTGAATGAGCAGTTCTTC
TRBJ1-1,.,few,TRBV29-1,CSVRSGIMNTEAFF,TGCAGCGTTCGATCCGGGATCATGAACACTGAAGCTTTCTTT
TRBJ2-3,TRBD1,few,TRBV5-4,CASSPSGTGGADTQYF,TGTGCCAGCAGCCCCTCCGGGACAGGGGGCGCAGATACGCAGTATTTT
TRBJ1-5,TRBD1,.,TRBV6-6,CASSHDRDSNQPQHF,TGTGCCAGCAGTCATGACAGGGATAGCAATCAGCCCCAGCATTTT
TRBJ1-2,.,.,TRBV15,CATSRDRRLQGGSWYGYTF,TGTGCCACCAGCAGAGATCGAAGACTCCAAGGGGGATCTTGGTATGGCTACACCTTC
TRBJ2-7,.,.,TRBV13,CASSGTFPEQYF,TGTGCCAGCAGCGGGACATTTCCCGAGCAGTACTTC
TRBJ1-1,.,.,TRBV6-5,CASSPASNTEAFF,TGTGCCAGCAGTCCGGCGTCTAACACTGAAGCTTTCTTT
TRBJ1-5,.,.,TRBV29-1,CSVEADSNQPQHF,TGCAGCGTCGAGGCGGATAGCAATCAGCCCCAGCATTTT
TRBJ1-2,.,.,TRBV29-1,CSVGPGSYGYTF,TGCAGCGTGGGGCCGGGTAGCTATGGCTACACCTTC
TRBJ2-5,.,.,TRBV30,CAWSVMGLGEQYF,TGTGCCTGGAGTGTCATGGGGCTGGGGGAGCAGTACTTC
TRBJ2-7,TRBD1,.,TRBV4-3,CASSQLTGGDSYEQYF,TGCGCCAGCAGCCAGCTCACAGGGGGCGACTCCTACGAGCAGTACTTC
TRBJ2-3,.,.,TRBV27,CASSLWRGIDTQYF,TGTGCCAGCAGTTTATGGCGGGGCATAGATACGCAGTATTTT